These 30 T cell receptor beta chains came from one sample sequenced in a study of cytomegalovirus exposure and HLA in healthy donors. Primers for the PCR totalled 60 Vbeta and 13 Jbeta. Data came from immunoSEQ multiplex PCR; TCRdb stores just in-frame clones and leaves some out. This sample yields fewer than 130,000 clones, of which over 60% are seen a single time; 2.5% to 3% belongs to the top ten. Material for sequencing was PBMCs. The receptors derive from an older woman in good health and CMV-seropositive.

The gene calls are TRBV19 and TRBJ2-6, with D possibly TRBD1 on 6 matching bases. The CDR3 length is 17 residues. Germline lookup yields CDR1 LNHDA and CDR2 SQIVND (reference sequence). The germline V and J ends were trimmed by 4 bases and 0 bases, with 13 bases remaining between them. The CDR3 DNA reads as TGTGCCAGTAGTACTCAACAGGGCCACTCTGGGGCCAACGTCCTGACTTTC. It specifies CASSTQQGHSGANVLTF.

On this clone: A read error may account for a junction end that differs from germline. The chain has TRBV7-9 and TRBJ2-5; a weak D match, TRBD1 (5 bases). The CDR3 has 15 amino acids. Germline V CDR1 and CDR2: SEHNR, FQNEAQ (reference sequence). The CDR3 protein is CSSSLFGRAQETQYF. The DNA for the CDR3 is TGTTCCAGCAGCTTATTCGGCAGGGCTCAAGAGACCCAGTACTTC.

This clone was observed a single time. V and J are TRBV9 and TRBJ2-3, with TRBD2 identical over 12 bases. The V segment lost 1 base and the J segment 5 bases; nucleotides outside the gene matches: 11. Germline V gene data show CDR1 as SGDLS and CDR2 as YYNGEE. This CDR3 contains 18 residues. CDR3 sequence: CASSVSISTSGRKDTQYF. The CDR3 DNA reads as TGTGCCAGCAGCGTATCAATATCGACTAGCGGGAGAAAAGATACGCAGTATTTT.

The genes are TRBV27 and TRBJ1-2; 7 bases are a match to TRBD1. V lost 6 bases and J lost 2; bases outside the gene matches: 3. The CDR3 spans 13 residues. Germline assignment: CDR1 MNHEY and CDR2 SMNVEV (reference sequence). This chain's CDR3 is CASRPTGNYGYTF. The CDR3 DNA reads TGTGCCAGCAGACCGACAGGGAACTATGGCTACACCTTC.

This chain links TRBV4-2 with TRBJ1-5, with unresolved D. This CDR3 is built from 13 residues. Trimming removed 0 bases from V and 7 bases from J, with 7 bases in between. Germline CDR1 is LGHNA and CDR2 is YNFKEQ. CDR3 residues: CASSQDLRQPQHF. CDR3 sequence (DNA): TGTGCCAGCAGCCAAGATCTTCGGCAGCCCCAGCATTTT.

The V call is TRBV14, the J call TRBJ1-5; D is unresolved. The CDR3 sequence is 11 residues long. Germline V CDR1 and CDR2: SGHDN, FVKESK. Deletions cut 6 bases from V and 6 bases from J, with 6 bases between. CDR3: CASRSRQPQHF. The CDR3, as DNA: TGTGCCAGCAGGAGCCGTCAGCCCCAGCATTTT.

This clone was picked up one time. The chain is built from TRBV6-5 and TRBJ2-7; 10 bases fit TRBD2. The CDR3 loop spans 15 amino acids. After removal of 4 bases from V and 3 bases from J, the junction contained 6 bases not matched to a gene. CDR1 is MNHEY, CDR2 SVGAGI, per germline. In nucleotides, the CDR3 is TGTGCCAGCAGTTCCGGGGTAGCGGGAGGCTACGAGCAGTACTTC. The encoded protein is CASSSGVAGGYEQYF.

The chain combines TRBV6-5 with TRBJ1-2, with D possibly being TRBD1 (6 bases). Looked up from germline, CDR1 is MNHEY and CDR2 is SVGAGI. The CDR3 sequence is 14 residues long. Trimming pared 5 bases from V and 4 bases from J, leaving 14 bases between. The CDR3 sequence is CASSDADSLYGYTF. For the CDR3, the DNA is TGTGCCAGCAGTGATGCGGACAGCCTCTATGGCTACACCTTC.

About this clone: Other nucleotide sequences from this sample produce the same CDR3. The V call is TRBV7-2, the J call TRBJ1-4; 8 bases fit TRBD1. V lost 5 bases and J lost 6; bases outside the gene matches: 8. The CDR3 totals 15 residues. Germline CDR1 is SGHTA and CDR2 is FQGNSA. CDR3 sequence: CASSLRNRGDEKLFF. The CDR3 nucleotides read TGTGCCAGCAGCCTCCGTAACAGGGGGGATGAAAAACTGTTTTTT.

This clone was picked up one time. The V call is TRBV7-8, the J call TRBJ2-7; a weak D match, TRBD2 (7 bases). V was clipped by 6 bases and J by 4 bases, with 13 bases between them. The CDR3 has 13 amino acids. Germline V gene data show CDR1 as SGHVS and CDR2 as FQNEAQ. CDR3 loop: CASRRGQTYEQYF. The CDR3 DNA is TGTGCCAGCAGGCGGGGGCAGACGTACGAGCAGTACTTC.

Many counts were recorded for this clone. The chain links TRBV5-1 to TRBJ1-1; possibly TRBD1 for D (5 bases). CDR1 SGHRS and CDR2 YFSETQ come from the germline V gene. The ends were cut back, 3 bases at V and 0 bases at J, with 9 bases in the middle. The CDR3 contains 14 residues. In DNA form, the CDR3 reads TGCGCCAGCAGCTCCGACAGTCTGAACACTGAAGCTTTCTTT. Translation: CASSSDSLNTEAFF. The full variable domain, with the rest looked up from reference TRBV5-1 and TRBJ1-1, is KAGVTQTPRYLIKTRGQQVTLSCSPISGHRSVSWYQQTPGQGLQFLFEYFSETQRNKGNFPGRFSGRQFSNSRSEMNVSTLELGDSALYLCASSSDSLNTEAFFGQGTRLTVV.

The chain is built from TRBV25-1 and TRBJ1-6, with TRBD1 matching 8 bases. V was pared by 3 bases and J by 10 bases, with 8 bases of the junction left unmatched. The CDR3 runs 15 residues. CDR1 MGHDK and CDR2 SYGVNS come from the germline V gene. The CDR3, as DNA: TGTGCCAGCAGTGATGTCGGGACAGGTCAATCACCCCTCCACTTT. This gives the protein CASSDVGTGQSPLHF. Together with reference TRBV25-1 and TRBJ1-6, the CDR3 gives the full variable domain: EADIYQTPRYLVIGTGKKITLECSQTMGHDKMYWYQQDPGMELHLIHYSYGVNSTEKGDLSSESTVSRIRTEHFPLTLESARPSHTSQYLCASSDVGTGQSPLHFGNGTRLTVT.

The rearrangement uses TRBV7-3 and TRBJ1-2; the D is unclear. The CDR3 has 13 residues. Germline CDR1 SGHTA, CDR2 FQGTGA. The germline V and J ends were trimmed by 2 bases and 4 bases, with 8 bases remaining between them. This CDR3 is CASSLAGGYGYTF. DNA of the CDR3: TGTGCCAGCAGCTTAGCAGGAGGCTATGGCTACACCTTC.

The chain employs TRBV7-9 and TRBJ1-2; D is unclear. This CDR3 is built from 12 residues. The V and J ends lost 5 bases and 8 bases respectively, with 12 bases between them. Germline-derived CDR1 and CDR2 are SEHNR and FQNEAQ (reference sequence). CDR3 DNA sequence: TGTGCCAGCAGCGTCATTTATGAGGGCTACACCTTC. Translation gives CASSVIYEGYTF.

This sequence joins TRBV6-5 and TRBJ1-1; D not resolved. Trimming left V 5 bases short and J 1 base short, with 14 bases between. The CDR3 length is 15 residues. Germline V gene data show CDR1 as MNHEY and CDR2 as SVGAGI. The CDR3: CASSGLRGGNTEAFF. The CDR3 region has the DNA TGTGCCAGCAGTGGGCTCCGCGGAGGGAACACTGAAGCTTTCTTT.

The rearrangement joins TRBV5-1 to TRBJ2-7, with D perhaps TRBD1 (7 bases). This CDR3 is built from 15 residues. Germline V lookup: CDR1 SGHRS, CDR2 YFSETQ. Trimming cost V 4 bases and J 3 bases, with 17 bases left between them. The CDR3 DNA follows: TGCGCCAGCAGCGGGCGCGGGACAGTCAACTACGAGCAGTACTTC. Protein: CASSGRGTVNYEQYF.

In its sample, this clone was seen once. The chain joins TRBV27 to TRBJ2-1, with 7 positions matching TRBD1. The CDR3 has 17 amino acids. Per germline, CDR1 MNHEY and CDR2 SMNVEV (reference sequence). The junction had 9 bases not matched to a gene; V was cut back by 3 bases and J by 1 base. DNA for the CDR3: TGTGCCAGCAGTTTTGGCAGACAGGGCGGATCCTACAATGAGCAGTTCTTC. It codes for CASSFGRQGGSYNEQFF.

The chain has TRBV11-2 and TRBJ2-5; D call uncertain. The CDR3 has 13 amino acids. The V and J ends lost 1 base and 5 bases respectively, with 8 bases between them. Germline values: CDR1 SGHAT, CDR2 FQNNGV. The chain's CDR3 is CASSLGQAETQYF. The CDR3 bases are TGTGCCAGCAGCTTAGGTCAGGCGGAGACCCAGTACTTC. The entire variable domain, with the rest obtained from reference TRBV11-2 and TRBJ2-5, is as follows: EAGVAQSPRYKIIEKRQSVAFWCNPISGHATLYWYQQILGQGPKLLIQFQNNGVVDDSQLPKDRFSAERLKGVDSTLKIQPAKLEDSAVYLCASSLGQAETQYFGPGTRLLVL.

V usage is TRBV7-9 and J usage is TRBJ2-3; D is uncertain. The CDR3 extends over 16 amino acids. CDR1 is SEHNR, CDR2 FQNEAQ, per germline (reference sequence). Deletions cut 0 bases from V and 4 bases from J, with 14 bases between. For the CDR3, the DNA is TGTGCCAGCAGCTTAGCCCACTTACTGTCGGCAGATACGCAGTATTTT. Its translation is CASSLAHLLSADTQYF.

The chain recombines TRBV4-1 with TRBJ1-2, with TRBD1 matching 7 bases. CDR3 length: 14 amino acids. V was pared by 4 bases and J by 4 bases, with 6 bases of the junction left unmatched. Germline values: CDR1 MGHRA, CDR2 YSYEKL. As DNA, the CDR3 is TGCGCCAGCAGCCCTGGGGGACAGCGCTATGGCTACACCTTC. It encodes CASSPGGQRYGYTF.

The chain carries TRBV4-1 and TRBJ2-3, with TRBD2 matching 7 bases. Germline V gene data show CDR1 as MGHRA and CDR2 as YSYEKL. The CDR3 loop spans 18 amino acids. The V and J ends lost 2 bases and 2 bases, in that order; junction bases with no gene match: 13. The CDR3 spells CASSQQGLTSRNTDTQYF. DNA for the CDR3: TGCGCCAGCAGCCAACAAGGGTTGACTAGCCGAAACACAGATACGCAGTATTTT.

In this sample, this clone turned up a few times. At one of its ends the junction is not consistent with the germline gene, which may arise from a read error. This chain uses TRBV6-5 with TRBJ1-4; no reliable D call. There are 14 residues in the CDR3. CDR1 and CDR2 (germline): MNHEY, SVGAGI. The CDR3 loop reads CAISAGFENEKLFF. As DNA, the CDR3 is TGTGCCATCAGTGCGGGTTTTGAAAATGAAAAACTGTTTTTT.

The sample holds one count of this clone. This chain links TRBV4-1 with TRBJ1-4; tentatively, D is TRBD1 (6 bases). V was cut by 0 bases and J by 5 bases, with 19 bases left in between. Germline assignment: CDR1 MGHRA and CDR2 YSYEKL. The CDR3 totals 18 residues. The CDR3 DNA sequence: TGCGCCAGCAGCCAAGAAGACGCAATGGGCAGGGGAAATGAAAAACTGTTTTTT. Its translation is CASSQEDAMGRGNEKLFF.

This clone appeared a few times. The rearrangement uses TRBV7-3 and TRBJ2-7; tentatively, D is TRBD1 (7 bases). V lost 6 bases, J lost 12 bases, and 15 bases lay in between. Germline V gene sequence: CDR1 SGHTA, CDR2 FQGTGA. The CDR3 contains 11 residues. In DNA form, the CDR3 reads TGTGCCAGCAGGGGGGGACAGAACTTGTACTTC. It codes for CASRGGQNLYF.

The J gene is TRBJ2-1, the V gene TRBV9; 8 nucleotides match TRBD2. This CDR3 comprises 16 residues. J lost 3 bases, V lost 0 bases, and 5 bases had no gene match. Germline values: CDR1 SGDLS, CDR2 YYNGEE. DNA for the CDR3: TGTGCCAGCAGCGTAGAAATTAGCGGGATCTACAATGAGCAGTTCTTC. It encodes CASSVEISGIYNEQFF.

Written as DNA, the CDR3 is TGCGCCAGCAGCTTGGGCGGGGGGGGGACCTACGAGCAGTACTTC. This gives the protein CASSLGGGGTYEQYF. This chain links TRBV5-1 with TRBJ2-7; 9 nucleotides match TRBD2. The V and J ends lost 0 bases and 2 bases, in that order; junction bases with no gene match: 3. The CDR3 is 15 amino acids. Germline V gene lookup returns CDR1 SGHRS and CDR2 YFSETQ.

The chain employs TRBV6-1 and TRBJ1-1; D gene unclear. This CDR3 comprises 13 residues. Trimming shortened V by 6 bases and J by 0 bases, and 8 bases separated the two germline ends. CDR1 is MNHNS and CDR2 is SASEGT in the germline V gene. CDR3 loop: CASSSRMNTEAFF. CDR3 coding DNA: TGTGCCAGCAGCTCTAGGATGAACACTGAAGCTTTCTTT.

This clone has only one observation. The chain joins TRBV11-2 to TRBJ1-1, with D perhaps TRBD1 (5 bases). Germline-derived CDR1 and CDR2 are SGHAT and FQNNGV. V was cut by 4 bases and J by 1 base, with 7 bases left in between. The length of the CDR3 is 13 residues. The DNA of the CDR3 is TGTGCCAGCAGCTGGGGGGAGAACACTGAAGCTTTCTTT. This gives the protein CASSWGENTEAFF.

The CDR3 region is CASSRQGLAGKPRSYNEQFF. In DNA form, the CDR3 reads TGTGCCAGCAGCCGACAGGGACTAGCGGGGAAACCTCGATCCTACAATGAGCAGTTCTTC. The chain employs TRBV2 and TRBJ2-1; 13 bases fit TRBD2. The CDR3 has 20 amino acids. The germline gives CDR1 SNHLY, CDR2 FYNNEI. V lost 6 bases, J lost 1 base, and 15 bases stayed unmatched.

With regard to this clone: One end of the junction does not line up with germline, which may come from a read error. The chain couples TRBV7-9 to TRBJ2-1; TRBD2 might be the D (6 bases). Germline assignment: CDR1 SEHNR and CDR2 FQNEAQ (reference sequence). The CDR3 runs 16 residues. CDR3 DNA: TGTTCCAGCAGCTTAGGGGTGGGGGGCTCCTACAATGAGCAGTTCTTC. Amino acid sequence: CSSSLGVGGSYNEQFF.